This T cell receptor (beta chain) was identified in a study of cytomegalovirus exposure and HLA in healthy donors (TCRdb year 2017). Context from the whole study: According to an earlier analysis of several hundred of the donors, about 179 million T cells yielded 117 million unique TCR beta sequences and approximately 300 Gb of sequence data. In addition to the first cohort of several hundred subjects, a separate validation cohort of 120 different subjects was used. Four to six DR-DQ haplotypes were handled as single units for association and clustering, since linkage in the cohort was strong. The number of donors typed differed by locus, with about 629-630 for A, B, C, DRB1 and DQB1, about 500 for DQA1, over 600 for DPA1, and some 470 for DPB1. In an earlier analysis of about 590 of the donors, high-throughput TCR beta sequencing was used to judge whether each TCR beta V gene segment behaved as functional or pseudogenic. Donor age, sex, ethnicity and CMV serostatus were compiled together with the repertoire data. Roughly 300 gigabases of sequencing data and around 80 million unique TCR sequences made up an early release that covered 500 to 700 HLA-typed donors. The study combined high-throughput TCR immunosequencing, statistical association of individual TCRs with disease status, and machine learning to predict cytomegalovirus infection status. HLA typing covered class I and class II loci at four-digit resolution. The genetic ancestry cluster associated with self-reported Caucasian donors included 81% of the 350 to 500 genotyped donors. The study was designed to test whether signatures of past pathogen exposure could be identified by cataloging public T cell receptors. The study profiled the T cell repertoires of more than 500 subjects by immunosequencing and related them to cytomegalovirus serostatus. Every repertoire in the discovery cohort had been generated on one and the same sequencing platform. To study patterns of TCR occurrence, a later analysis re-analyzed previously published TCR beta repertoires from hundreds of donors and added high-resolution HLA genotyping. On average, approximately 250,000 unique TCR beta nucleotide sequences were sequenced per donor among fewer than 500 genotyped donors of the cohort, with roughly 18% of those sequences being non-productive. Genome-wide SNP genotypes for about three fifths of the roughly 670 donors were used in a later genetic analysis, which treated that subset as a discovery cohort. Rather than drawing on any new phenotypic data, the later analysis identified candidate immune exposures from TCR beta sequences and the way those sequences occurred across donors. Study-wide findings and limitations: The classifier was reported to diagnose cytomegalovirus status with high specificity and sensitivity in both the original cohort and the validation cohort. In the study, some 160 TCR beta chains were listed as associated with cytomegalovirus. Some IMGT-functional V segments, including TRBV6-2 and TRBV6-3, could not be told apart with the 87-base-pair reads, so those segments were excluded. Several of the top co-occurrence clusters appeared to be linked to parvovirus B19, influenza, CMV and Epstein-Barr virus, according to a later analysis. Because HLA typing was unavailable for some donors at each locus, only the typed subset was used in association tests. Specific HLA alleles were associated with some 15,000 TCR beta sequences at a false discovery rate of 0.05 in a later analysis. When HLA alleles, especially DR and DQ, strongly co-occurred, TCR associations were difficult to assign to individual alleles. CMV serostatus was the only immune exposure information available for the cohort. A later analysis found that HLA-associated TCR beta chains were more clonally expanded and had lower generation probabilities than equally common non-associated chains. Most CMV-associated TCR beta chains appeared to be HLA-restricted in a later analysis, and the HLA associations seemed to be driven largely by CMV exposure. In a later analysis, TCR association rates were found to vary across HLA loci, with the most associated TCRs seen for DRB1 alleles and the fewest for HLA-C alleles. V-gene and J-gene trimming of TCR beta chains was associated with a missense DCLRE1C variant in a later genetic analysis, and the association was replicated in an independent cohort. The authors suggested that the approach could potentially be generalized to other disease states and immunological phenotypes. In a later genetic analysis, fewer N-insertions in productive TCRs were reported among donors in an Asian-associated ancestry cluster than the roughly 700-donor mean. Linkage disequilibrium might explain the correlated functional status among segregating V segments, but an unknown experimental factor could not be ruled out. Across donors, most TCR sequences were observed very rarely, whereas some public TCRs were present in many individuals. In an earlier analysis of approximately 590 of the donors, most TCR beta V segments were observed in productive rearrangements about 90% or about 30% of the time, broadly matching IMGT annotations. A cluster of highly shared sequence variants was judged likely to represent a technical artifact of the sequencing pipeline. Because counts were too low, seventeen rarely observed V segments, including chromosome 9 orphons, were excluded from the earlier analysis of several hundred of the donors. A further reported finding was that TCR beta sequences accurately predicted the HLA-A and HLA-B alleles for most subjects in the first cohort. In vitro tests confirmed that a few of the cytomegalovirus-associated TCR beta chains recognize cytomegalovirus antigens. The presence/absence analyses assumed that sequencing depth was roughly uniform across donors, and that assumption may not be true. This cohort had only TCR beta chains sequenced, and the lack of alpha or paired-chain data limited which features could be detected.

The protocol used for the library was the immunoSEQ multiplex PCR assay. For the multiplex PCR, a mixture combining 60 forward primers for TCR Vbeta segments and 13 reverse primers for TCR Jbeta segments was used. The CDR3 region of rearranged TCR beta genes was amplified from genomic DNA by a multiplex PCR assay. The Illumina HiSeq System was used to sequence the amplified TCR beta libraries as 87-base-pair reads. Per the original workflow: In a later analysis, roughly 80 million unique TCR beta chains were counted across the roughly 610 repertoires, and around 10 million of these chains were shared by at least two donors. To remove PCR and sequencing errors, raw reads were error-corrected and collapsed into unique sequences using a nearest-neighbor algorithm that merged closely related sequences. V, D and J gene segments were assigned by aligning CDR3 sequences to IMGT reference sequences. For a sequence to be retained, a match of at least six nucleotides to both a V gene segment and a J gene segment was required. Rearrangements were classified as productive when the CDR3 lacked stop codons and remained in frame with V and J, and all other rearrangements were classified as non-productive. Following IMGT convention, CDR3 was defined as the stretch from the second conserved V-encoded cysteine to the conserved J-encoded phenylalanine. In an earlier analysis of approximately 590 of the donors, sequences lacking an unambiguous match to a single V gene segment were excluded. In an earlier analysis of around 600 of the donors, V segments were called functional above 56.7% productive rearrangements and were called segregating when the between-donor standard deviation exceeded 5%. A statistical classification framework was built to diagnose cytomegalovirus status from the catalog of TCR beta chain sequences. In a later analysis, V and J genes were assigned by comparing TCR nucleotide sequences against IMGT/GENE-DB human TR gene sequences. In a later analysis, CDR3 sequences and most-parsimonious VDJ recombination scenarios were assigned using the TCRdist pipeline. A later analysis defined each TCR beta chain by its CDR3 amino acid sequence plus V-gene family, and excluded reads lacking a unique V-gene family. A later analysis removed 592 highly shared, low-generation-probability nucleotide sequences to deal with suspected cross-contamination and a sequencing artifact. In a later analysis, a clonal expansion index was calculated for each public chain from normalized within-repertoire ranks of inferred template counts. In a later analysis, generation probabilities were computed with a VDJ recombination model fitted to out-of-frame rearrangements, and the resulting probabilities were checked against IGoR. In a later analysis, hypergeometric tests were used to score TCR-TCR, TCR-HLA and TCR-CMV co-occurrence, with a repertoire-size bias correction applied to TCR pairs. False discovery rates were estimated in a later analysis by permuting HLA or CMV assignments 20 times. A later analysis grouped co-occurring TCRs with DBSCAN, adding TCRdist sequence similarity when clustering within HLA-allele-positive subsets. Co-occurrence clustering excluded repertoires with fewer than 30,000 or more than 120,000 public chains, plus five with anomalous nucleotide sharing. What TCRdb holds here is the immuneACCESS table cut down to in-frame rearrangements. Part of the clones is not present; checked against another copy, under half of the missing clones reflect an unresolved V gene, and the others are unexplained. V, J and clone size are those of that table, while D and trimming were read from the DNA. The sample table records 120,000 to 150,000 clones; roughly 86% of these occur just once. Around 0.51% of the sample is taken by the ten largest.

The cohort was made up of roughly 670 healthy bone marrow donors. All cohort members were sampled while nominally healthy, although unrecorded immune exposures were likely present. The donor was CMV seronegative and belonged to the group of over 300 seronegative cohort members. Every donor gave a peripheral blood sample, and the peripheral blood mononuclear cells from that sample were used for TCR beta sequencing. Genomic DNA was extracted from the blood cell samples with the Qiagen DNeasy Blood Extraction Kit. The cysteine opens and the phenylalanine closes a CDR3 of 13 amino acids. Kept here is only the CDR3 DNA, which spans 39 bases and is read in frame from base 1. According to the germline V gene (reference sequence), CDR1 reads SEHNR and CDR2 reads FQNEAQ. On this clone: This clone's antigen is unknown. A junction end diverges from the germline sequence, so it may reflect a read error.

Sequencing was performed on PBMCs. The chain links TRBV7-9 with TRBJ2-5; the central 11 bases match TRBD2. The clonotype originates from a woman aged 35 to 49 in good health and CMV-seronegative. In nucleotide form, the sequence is TGTTCCAGCAGCTTAGCGGGGGGGGAGACCCAGTACTTC. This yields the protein CSSSLAGGETQYF.